Listed below are T cell receptor beta chains from one sample, sequenced in a study of T-cell memory formation after mild COVID-19. TCRdb fed the 5' RACE reads into MiXCR, producing one record per CDR3 protein. The sample has about 350,000 distinct CDR3 sequences, approximately 14% seen once; the top ten hold 20% to 25%. Sequenced sample: PBMCs or a T cell subset sorted from them (not recorded which). Receptors originate from a young man who had mild COVID-19 (a few samples of this study predate the infection). Cell type and time point are not known. The CDR3 runs from the conserved cysteine through the conserved F or W. The D gene is left open where the match is weak. Rows give clone size only sometimes, using once, few, many, or a class for an expanded clone.

D gene	J gene	V gene	clone size	CDR3 length	CDR3 protein	CDR3 DNA
TRBD2	TRBJ2-1	TRBV7-9	NA	17	CASSWNPLAGVNNEQFF	TGTGCCAGCAGCTGGAACCCACTAGCGGGGGTGAACAATGAGCAGTTCTTC
NA	TRBJ2-5	TRBV28	few	14	CASSYTRGQETQYF	TGTGCCAGCAGTTACACCCGGGGGCAAGAGACCCAGTACTTC
NA	TRBJ2-3	TRBV19	few	14	CASNFWGSTDTQYF	TGTGCCAGTAATTTTTGGGGGAGCACAGATACGCAGTATTTT
NA	TRBJ2-3	TRBV9	NA	12	CASNNQVDTQYF	TGTGCCAGCAATAACCAGGTGGATACGCAGTATTTT
NA	TRBJ2-1	TRBV7-3	NA	16	CASSLRSGGGNNEQFF	TGTGCCAGCAGCTTAAGAAGCGGCGGGGGCAACAATGAGCAGTTCTTC
NA	TRBJ2-1	TRBV6-4	few	14	CASSDTGGLDEQFF	TGTGCCAGCAGTGATACGGGGGGCCTGGATGAGCAGTTCTTC
NA	TRBJ1-6	TRBV18	few	13	CASSPTDDAPLHF	TGTGCCAGCTCACCGACCGACGATGCACCCCTCCACTTT
NA	TRBJ2-3	TRBV12-3/TRBV12-4	NA	13	CASIKQDTDTQYF	TGTGCCAGCATCAAACAGGACACAGATACGCAGTATTTT
TRBD1	TRBJ1-1	TRBV27	NA	17	CASSLLTGGAFNTEAFF	TGTGCCAGCAGTTTATTGACAGGGGGCGCGTTTAACACTGAAGCTTTCTTT
NA	TRBJ2-7	TRBV3-1	few	14	CASSQARDIYEQYF	TGTGCCAGCAGCCAAGCCAGGGACATCTACGAGCAGTACTTC
NA	TRBJ1-2	TRBV4-3	few	14	CASSQDWSDYGYTF	TGCGCCAGCAGCCAAGATTGGTCGGACTATGGCTACACCTTC
NA	TRBJ2-1	TRBV5-1	few	13	CASSLSNYNEQFF	TGCGCCAGCAGCTTGTCCAATTACAATGAGCAGTTCTTC
TRBD2	TRBJ2-1	TRBV7-2	many	15	CASSLSGGVPWEQFF	TGTGCCAGCAGCTTAAGCGGGGGGGTCCCGTGGGAGCAGTTCTTC
NA	TRBJ2-1	TRBV12-3/TRBV12-4	NA	11	CASTQGHEQFF	TGTGCCAGCACACAGGGCCATGAGCAGTTCTTC
NA	TRBJ2-3	TRBV5-6	many	16	CASSLLSGTSTDTQYF	TGTGCCAGCAGCTTGCTCTCCGGAACTAGCACAGATACGCAGTATTTT